This T cell receptor (beta chain) was sequenced during a study of PD-1 blockade in classical Hodgkin lymphoma. Data came from immunoSEQ multiplex PCR; TCRdb stores just in-frame clones and leaves some out. The sample lists about 30,000 clones, roughly 94% seen once, with over 2% in the top ten. Deletions cut 6 bases from V and 6 bases from J, with 15 bases between. Germline V lookup: CDR1 LNHNV, CDR2 YYDKDF (reference sequence). CDR3 size: 14 residues. Study observations and caveats: Newly diagnosed patients were reported to start with lower TCR diversity than healthy donors.

Documented time point: newly diagnosed, previously untreated cHL patient sample. On this clone itself: No antigen is known for it.

Source material: peripheral blood mononuclear cells (PBMCs). This TCR derives from a human donor with classical Hodgkin lymphoma. The gene calls are TRBV15 and TRBJ2-1; the D is unclear. Here the CDR3 reads CATREGRVGNEQFF. In DNA form, the CDR3 reads TGTGCCACCAGAGAAGGTAGGGTCGGCAATGAGCAGTTCTTC.